A few counts support the clone carrying this T cell receptor beta chain. CDR1 and CDR2 from the germline V gene are SEHNR and FQNEAQ (reference sequence). The CDR3 has 16 amino acids. After removal of 5 bases from V and 5 bases from J, the junction contained 12 bases not matched to a gene. This sample was taken from a study of T cell repertoires in cytomegalovirus infection. TCRdb fed the reads into MiXCR, producing one record per CDR3 protein. The repertoire holds roughly 230,000 distinct CDR3 sequences, with about a sixth as singletons. The genes are TRBV7-9 and TRBJ2-5; TRBD1 matches at 9 bases. The specimen was CD8+ T cells from PBMCs. The receptor comes from a human donor in good health (CMV status not recorded). Some clones in this sample may be carry-over from other donors' samples. CDR3 in DNA: TGTGCCAGCAGCCACACGGACAGGGGTGTCTCGGAGACCCAGTACTTC. Encoded protein: CASSHTDRGVSETQYF.